A single sample gave rise to the 17 T cell receptor beta chains below, sequenced in a study of blood T cell repertoires in COVID-19. TCRdb's copy holds only in-frame clones and misses some; the assay was immunoSEQ multiplex PCR. The profile shows a few hundred thousand clones, about 89% of them singletons. Source material: peripheral blood. The receptors were sampled from a man aged 25 to 45 with acute or convalescent COVID-19.

The J gene is TRBJ2-3, the V gene TRBV7-6; perhaps TRBD1 as D (6 bases). The V end was cut by 1 base, the J end by 5 bases, with 16 bases between. Germline-derived CDR1 and CDR2 are SGHVS and FNYEAQ. CDR3 length: 16 residues. The CDR3 loop is CASSLGGPAQGDTQYF. CDR3 nucleotides: TGTGCCAGCAGCTTAGGGGGGCCGGCGCAGGGAGATACGCAGTATTTT.

This chain uses TRBV7-9 with TRBJ2-1; possibly TRBD2 for D (5 bases). The CDR3 extends over 12 amino acids. The germline gives CDR1 SEHNR, CDR2 FQNEAQ (reference sequence). V lost 4 bases and J lost 5, with 6 bases in between. CDR3 DNA sequence: TGTGCCAGCAGCTCCGGGGACAATGAGCAGTTCTTC. Its protein is CASSSGDNEQFF.

V is TRBV5-1 and J is TRBJ2-3; 10 bases are a match to TRBD2. This CDR3 is 13 amino acids long. V lost 9 bases, J lost 2 bases, and 3 bases stayed unmatched. Looked up from germline, CDR1 is SGHRS and CDR2 is YFSETQ. The CDR3 protein is CATGTSDTDTQYF. DNA for the CDR3: TGCGCCACCGGGACTAGCGACACAGATACGCAGTATTTT.

This sequence joins TRBV5-1 and TRBJ2-5, with 8 bases aligning to TRBD2. Germline trimming cut 4 bases from V and 3 bases from J; bases unmatched to any gene: 8. The CDR3 consists of 15 residues. The V gene's germline CDR1 is SGHRS and CDR2 YFSETQ. CDR3 DNA: TGCGCCAGCAGCGCGGGGGGACGGGAAAAAGAGACCCAGTACTTC. Its protein product is CASSAGGREKETQYF.

For the CDR3, the DNA is TGTGCCAGCAGTTTATCGACAGGGGGTCCCGGGGAGCTGTTTTTT. Its translation is CASSLSTGGPGELFF. V usage is TRBV27 and J usage is TRBJ2-2; 9 bases are shared with TRBD1. V trimming: 0 bases; J trimming: 6 bases; junction bases outside the gene matches: 2. Germline loops: CDR1 MNHEY, CDR2 SMNVEV (reference sequence). The CDR3 is 15 residues long.

This clone was observed a few times. The genes are TRBV29-1 and TRBJ2-1; 9 positions match TRBD1. Germline V gene data show CDR1 as SQVTM and CDR2 as ANQGSEA. J lost 8 bases, V lost 1 base, and 3 bases had no gene match. The CDR3 is 13 residues long. Here the CDR3 reads CSVEVGQGDEQFF. The CDR3 nucleotides are TGCAGCGTTGAAGTGGGACAGGGCGATGAGCAGTTCTTC.

V and J are TRBV18 and TRBJ2-1; 10 bases fit TRBD2. Per the germline V gene, CDR1 is KGHSH and CDR2 is LQKENI. Losses at the gene ends were 2 bases for V and 4 bases for J; bases not matched to a gene: 5. The CDR3 extends over 16 amino acids. The CDR3 DNA is TGTGCCAGCTCACCAACCCCTAGCGGGAGTTACAATGAGCAGTTCTTC. Amino acid sequence: CASSPTPSGSYNEQFF.

The rearrangement joins TRBV27 to TRBJ2-3; 9 bases match TRBD1. Per the germline V gene, CDR1 is MNHEY and CDR2 is SMNVEV (reference sequence). After removal of 0 bases from V and 3 bases from J, the junction contained 10 bases not matched to a gene. The CDR3 is 18 residues long. In DNA form, the CDR3 reads TGTGCCAGCAGTTTATCTAGCACCTACAGGGGGCTTACAGATACGCAGTATTTT. Translation gives CASSLSSTYRGLTDTQYF.

This sequence joins TRBV28 and TRBJ2-2; 8 bases are shared with TRBD1. CDR1 is MDHEN, CDR2 SYDVKM, per germline. With 5 bases clipped from V and 5 bases from J, the junction kept 10 bases outside the gene matches. The CDR3 is 16 amino acids. The DNA of the CDR3 is TGTGCCAGCAGTAGACAGGGGAACTTGGGTACCGGGGAGCTGTTTTTT. Translated, it gives CASSRQGNLGTGELFF.

The V gene is TRBV5-1, the J gene TRBJ2-5, with 10 bases matching TRBD2. V was clipped by 4 bases and J by 0 bases; unmatched bases: 0. The length of the CDR3 is 14 residues. CDR1 and CDR2 from the germline V gene are SGHRS and YFSETQ. The CDR3 spells CASSTSGNQETQYF. CDR3 nucleotides: TGCGCCAGCAGCACTAGCGGGAACCAAGAGACCCAGTACTTC.

The chain recombines TRBV3-1 (or the pseudogene TRBV3-2) with TRBJ2-7; D is unclear. Germline CDR1 is LGHDT and CDR2 is YNNKEL (reference sequence). The CDR3 spans 11 residues. Trimming left V 6 bases short and J 5 bases short, with 8 bases between. This CDR3 is CASRGAHEQYF. The CDR3 DNA follows: TGTGCCAGCAGAGGAGCCCACGAGCAGTACTTC.

The V call is TRBV13, the J call TRBJ2-5; 7 nucleotides line up with TRBD2. The CDR3 covers 14 residues. V lost 8 bases and J lost 5; bases outside the gene matches: 11. Germline CDR1 and CDR2: PRHDT and FYEKMQ (reference sequence). The DNA for the CDR3 is TGTGCCAGCTGGTTCGGGGGGTCCGGGGAGACCCAGTACTTC. It codes for CASWFGGSGETQYF.

The chain joins TRBV3-1 (or the pseudogene TRBV3-2) to TRBJ2-5; 7 bases align to TRBD2. The germline CDR1 and CDR2 sequences are LGHDT and YNNKEL (reference sequence). This CDR3 has 16 amino acids. After removal of 1 base from V and 3 bases from J, the junction contained 8 bases not matched to a gene. CDR3 DNA sequence: TGTGCCAGCAGCCAAGGTGGGCCTAGCGGTAAAGAGACCCAGTACTTC. Protein sequence: CASSQGGPSGKETQYF.

V gene TRBV20-1 combines with J gene TRBJ2-7; D gene uncertain. The germline V gene encodes CDR1 DFQATT and CDR2 SNEGSKA (reference sequence). CDR3 length: 11 amino acids. V was shortened by 1 base and J by 12 bases, with 13 bases between the two germline ends. For the CDR3, the DNA is TGCAGTGCTAGAGTTTTAGACATTTGGTACTTC. Amino acid sequence: CSARVLDIWYF.

V is TRBV3-1 (or the pseudogene TRBV3-2) and J is TRBJ2-1; TRBD2 agrees at 12 bases. The CDR3 loop spans 15 amino acids. Trimming took 4 bases from V and 7 from J; bases not matched to a gene: 5. Germline V gives CDR1 LGHDT, CDR2 YNNKEL (reference sequence). The CDR3 region is CASSLLAGGRNEQFF. The DNA for the CDR3 is TGTGCCAGCAGCCTTCTAGCGGGGGGGAGGAATGAGCAGTTCTTC.

This clone has just a few counts. This chain uses TRBV6-6 with TRBJ2-1, with TRBD2 identical over 13 bases. This CDR3 region has 20 residues. Germline CDR1 reads MNHNY; CDR2 reads SVGAGI (reference sequence). Trimming took 5 bases from V and 0 from J; bases not matched to a gene: 13. In nucleotides, the CDR3 is TGTGCCAGCAGTCAACAGACTAGCGGGGGGACCACCCTCTCCTACAATGAGCAGTTCTTC. Its protein product is CASSQQTSGGTTLSYNEQFF.

This sequence joins TRBV5-6 and TRBJ2-1; no definite D call. Germline assignment: CDR1 SGHDT and CDR2 YYEEEE. Trimming took off 8 bases at V and 8 bases at J, with 20 bases between the two ends. CDR3 length equals 14 residues. The CDR3 loop is CASSVSLYLDEQFF. In DNA, the CDR3 is TGTGCCAGTTCGGTTAGCCTATACTTGGATGAGCAGTTCTTC.